This TCR beta chain was sequenced during a study of T-cell reconstitution after alpha-beta-depleted transplantation in children. Broader study findings: T-cell counts and diversity at one year post-transplant came mainly from newly produced T cells. As was reported, about two months after transplant, alpha-beta T cells came from several hundred expanded graft clones. The study traced high day-60 TCRbeta diversity in some patients to surviving recipient T cells and thymic progenitors.

The library targeted TCRbeta and was prepared with unique molecular identifiers. TCRdb used MiXCR to reprocess the PCR reads, holding one entry per CDR3 protein. This table has about 120,000 distinct CDR3 sequences, about 23% appearing once. Trimming removed 2 bases at V and 5 bases at J, with 6 bases between. The germline gives CDR1 DFQATT, CDR2 SNEGSKA (reference sequence). The length of the CDR3 is 12 residues. About this clonotype: Its antigen is currently unknown.

This chain uses TRBV20-1 with TRBJ1-4; no reliable D call. This clonotype was obtained from a male patient aged 2 to 9 who had a stem cell transplant for chronic granulomatous disease, so the T cells may come from the graft donor. This material consisted of PBMCs, mostly from graft donor cells, taken 180 days after TCRalphabeta/CD19-depleted stem cell transplant. CDR3 protein: CSARRENEKLFF. DNA for the CDR3: TGCAGTGCTAGAAGGGAGAATGAAAAACTGTTTTTT.